A single sample is the source of the 10 T cell receptor beta chains below, sequenced in a study of blood T cell repertoires in COVID-19. Measured with immunoSEQ multiplex PCR; TCRdb has only the in-frame clones, and not every one. The sample lists a few hundred thousand clones; more than 70% were seen once. The sample taken for sequencing was peripheral blood. These TCRs come from a man aged 35 to 55 with acute or convalescent COVID-19.

The V call is TRBV28, the J call TRBJ2-1; D ambiguous. V was pared by 2 bases and J by 7 bases, with 15 bases between. This CDR3 has 15 amino acids. Germline loops: CDR1 MDHEN, CDR2 SYDVKM. The CDR3 region is CASSLNFQTRNEQFF. The CDR3 nucleotides are TGTGCCAGCAGTTTAAATTTCCAGACACGGAATGAGCAGTTCTTC. Full variable domain (rest looked up from reference TRBV28 and TRBJ2-1): DVKVTQSSRYLVKRTGEKVFLECVQDMDHENMFWYRQDPGLGLRLIYFSYDVKMKEKGDIPEGYSVSREKKERFSLILESASTNQTSMYLCASSLNFQTRNEQFFGPGTRLTVL.

This rearrangement joins TRBV6-5 to TRBJ1-1; no firm D call. Trimming removed 2 bases from V and 3 bases from J, with 7 bases in between. The CDR3 is made up of 13 amino acids. Germline CDR1 is MNHEY and CDR2 is SVGAGI. The CDR3 DNA sequence: TGTGCCAGCAGTTACGCGAGGGACACTGAAGCTTTCTTT. This sequence encodes CASSYARDTEAFF.

The chain links TRBV7-8 to TRBJ2-1; TRBD2 matches 7 bases. This CDR3 has 14 residues. Per the germline V gene, CDR1 is SGHVS and CDR2 is FQNEAQ. The V segment lost 1 base and the J segment 6 bases; nucleotides outside the gene matches: 3. Written as DNA, the CDR3 is TGTGCCAGCAGCTTAGGGGGACTACTCAATGAGCAGTTCTTC. Protein product: CASSLGGLLNEQFF.

V usage is TRBV29-1 and J usage is TRBJ1-1; unclear D gene. The CDR3 loop spans 11 amino acids. V lost 8 bases to trimming and J lost 1 base, with 8 bases between them. CDR1 is SQVTM and CDR2 is ANQGSEA in the germline V gene. The CDR3 region is CSLIQNTEAFF. CDR3 DNA: TGCAGCCTGATACAGAACACTGAAGCTTTCTTT.

Written as DNA, the CDR3 is TGTGCCAGCAGTGGGGCCCTTCCCGAGAACACTGAAGCTTTCTTT. The encoded protein is CASSGALPENTEAFF. The chain couples TRBV25-1 to TRBJ1-1; D gene uncertain. This CDR3 is 15 amino acids long. Germline CDR1 and CDR2: MGHDK and SYGVNS. V dropped 4 bases and J dropped 1 base, with 13 bases sitting between them.

This clone was detected only once. The chain is built from TRBV10-3 and TRBJ1-2; the match to TRBD1 covers 7 bases. The V and J ends lost 9 bases and 4 bases, in that order; junction bases with no gene match: 11. Per the germline V gene, CDR1 is ENHRY and CDR2 is SYGVKD. This CDR3 contains 14 residues. The CDR3 is CAMRQGPGSYGYTF. CDR3 in DNA: TGTGCCATGCGACAGGGCCCGGGGTCCTATGGCTACACCTTC.

The chain combines TRBV5-1 with TRBJ2-3; TRBD1 might be the D (6 bases). The CDR3 runs to 15 residues. Germline V gene lookup returns CDR1 SGHRS and CDR2 YFSETQ. V shed 1 base and J shed 2 bases, with 11 bases lying between them. This CDR3 is CASSLSGTYTDTQYF. The DNA for the CDR3 is TGCGCCAGCAGCTTGTCCGGGACATACACAGATACGCAGTATTTT.

The chain combines TRBV18 with TRBJ1-2; 7 bases are a match to TRBD1. This CDR3 has 16 amino acids. After removal of 3 bases from V and 4 bases from J, the junction contained 11 bases not matched to a gene. From germline, CDR1 is KGHSH and CDR2 LQKENI. The CDR3 sequence: CASSPTGSILVYGYTF. The CDR3 bases are TGTGCCAGCTCACCGACAGGGTCCATCTTAGTCTATGGCTACACCTTC.

This chain links TRBV4-3 with TRBJ2-5; D perhaps matches TRBD2 (6 bases). Germline V gives CDR1 LGHNA, CDR2 YSLEER. The CDR3 contains 14 residues. V was clipped by 3 bases and J by 6 bases, with 14 bases between them. In nucleotides, the CDR3 is TGCGCCAGCAGCCAGGGGACTGGGGGTCAGACCCAGTACTTC. This translates into CASSQGTGGQTQYF.

The chain uses TRBV30 and TRBJ2-1, with 9 bases aligning to TRBD2. The CDR3 extends over 15 amino acids. Losses at the gene ends were 5 bases for V and 2 bases for J; bases not matched to a gene: 7. Looked up from germline, CDR1 is GTSNPN and CDR2 is SVGIG (reference sequence). The CDR3 region has the DNA TGTGCCTGGTTAGTAGCGGGAGTTCCCTACAATGAGCAGTTCTTC. As protein: CAWLVAGVPYNEQFF.